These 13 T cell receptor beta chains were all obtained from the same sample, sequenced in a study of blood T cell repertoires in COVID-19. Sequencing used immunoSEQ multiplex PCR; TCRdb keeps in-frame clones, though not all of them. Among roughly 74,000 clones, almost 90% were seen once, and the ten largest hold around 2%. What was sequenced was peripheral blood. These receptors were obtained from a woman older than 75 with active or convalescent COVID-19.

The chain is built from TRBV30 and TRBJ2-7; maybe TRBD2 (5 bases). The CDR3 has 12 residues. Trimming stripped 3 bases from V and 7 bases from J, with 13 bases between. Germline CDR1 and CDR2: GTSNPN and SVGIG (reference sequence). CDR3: CAWSPSWREQYF. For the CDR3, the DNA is TGTGCCTGGAGCCCCTCATGGAGGGAGCAGTACTTC.

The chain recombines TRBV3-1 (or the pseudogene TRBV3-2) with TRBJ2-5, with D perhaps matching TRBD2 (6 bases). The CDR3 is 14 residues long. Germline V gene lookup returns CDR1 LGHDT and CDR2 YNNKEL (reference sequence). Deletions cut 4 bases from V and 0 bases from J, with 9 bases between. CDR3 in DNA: TGTGCCAGCAGCCCCTGGAGGGACCAAGAGACCCAGTACTTC. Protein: CASSPWRDQETQYF.

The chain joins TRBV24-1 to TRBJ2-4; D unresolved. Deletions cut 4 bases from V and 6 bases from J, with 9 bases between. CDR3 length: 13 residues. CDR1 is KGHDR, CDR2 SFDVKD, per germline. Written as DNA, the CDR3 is TGTGCCACCAGTGAACCACCTACAAACATTCAGTACTTC. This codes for CATSEPPTNIQYF.

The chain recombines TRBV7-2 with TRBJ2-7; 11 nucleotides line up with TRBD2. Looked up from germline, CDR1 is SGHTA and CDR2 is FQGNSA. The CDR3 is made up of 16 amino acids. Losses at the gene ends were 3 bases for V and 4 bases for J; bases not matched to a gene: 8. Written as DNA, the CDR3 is TGTGCCAGCAGCTTTTCTATAGCGGGGGGGCCATACGAGCAGTACTTC. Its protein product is CASSFSIAGGPYEQYF.

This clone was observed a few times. Here the CDR3 DNA reads TGTGCCAGCAGCAAAGTAGTCCTAGCGGGAGTATATGAGCAGTTCTTC. It is translated as CASSKVVLAGVYEQFF. The gene calls are TRBV21-1 and TRBJ2-1; the table's D call of TRBD2 was not tested on the DNA. TRBV21-1 constitutes a pseudogene. The CDR3 is 16 residues long.

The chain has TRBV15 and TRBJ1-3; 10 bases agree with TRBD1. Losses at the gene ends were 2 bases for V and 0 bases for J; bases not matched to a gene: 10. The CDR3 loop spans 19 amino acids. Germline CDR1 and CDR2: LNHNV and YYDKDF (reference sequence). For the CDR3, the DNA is TGTGCCACCAGCAGATCCCCGGGACAGGGGCGCCTCTCTGGAAACACCATATATTTT. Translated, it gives CATSRSPGQGRLSGNTIYF.

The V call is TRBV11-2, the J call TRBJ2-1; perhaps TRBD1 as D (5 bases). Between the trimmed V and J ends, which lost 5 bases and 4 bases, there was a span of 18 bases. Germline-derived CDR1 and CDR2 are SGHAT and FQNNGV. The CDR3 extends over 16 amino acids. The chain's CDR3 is CASSPQDRASYNEQFF. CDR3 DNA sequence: TGTGCCAGCAGCCCACAGGACCGTGCCAGTTACAATGAGCAGTTCTTC. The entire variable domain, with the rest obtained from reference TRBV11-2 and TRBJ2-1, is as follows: EAGVAQSPRYKIIEKRQSVAFWCNPISGHATLYWYQQILGQGPKLLIQFQNNGVVDDSQLPKDRFSAERLKGVDSTLKIQPAKLEDSAVYLCASSPQDRASYNEQFFGPGTRLTVL.

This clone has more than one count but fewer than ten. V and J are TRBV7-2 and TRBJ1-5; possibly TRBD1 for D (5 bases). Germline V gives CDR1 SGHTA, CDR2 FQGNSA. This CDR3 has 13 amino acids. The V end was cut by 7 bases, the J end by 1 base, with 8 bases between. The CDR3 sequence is CASNPGSNQPQHF. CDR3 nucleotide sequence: TGTGCCAGCAATCCAGGGAGCAATCAGCCCCAGCATTTT.

The chain's CDR3 is CASSAGTYYGYTF. The DNA for the CDR3 is TGTGCCAGCAGTGCCGGGACATACTATGGCTACACCTTC. The chain employs TRBV2 and TRBJ1-2, with TRBD1 as a possible D gene (6 bases). Germline V CDR1 and CDR2: SNHLY, FYNNEI. V was shortened by 4 bases and J by 3 bases, with 9 bases between the two germline ends. The CDR3 length is 13 residues.

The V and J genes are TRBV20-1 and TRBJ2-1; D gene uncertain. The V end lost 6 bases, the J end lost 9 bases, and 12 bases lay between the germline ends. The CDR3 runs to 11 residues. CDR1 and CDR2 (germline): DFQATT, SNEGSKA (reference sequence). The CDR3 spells CSAPRVSEQFF. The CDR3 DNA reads TGCAGTGCGCCCCGGGTGAGTGAGCAGTTCTTC.

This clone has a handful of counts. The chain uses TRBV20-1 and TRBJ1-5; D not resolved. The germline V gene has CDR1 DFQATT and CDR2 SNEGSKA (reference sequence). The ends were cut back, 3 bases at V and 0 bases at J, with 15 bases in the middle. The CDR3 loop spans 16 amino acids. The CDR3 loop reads CSASPRAGYSNQPQHF. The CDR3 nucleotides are TGCAGTGCTAGTCCGCGGGCAGGCTATAGCAATCAGCCCCAGCATTTT.

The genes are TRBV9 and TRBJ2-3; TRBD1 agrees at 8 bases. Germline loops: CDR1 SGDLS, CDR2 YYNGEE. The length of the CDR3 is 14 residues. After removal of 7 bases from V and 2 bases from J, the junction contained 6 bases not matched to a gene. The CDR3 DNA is TGTGCCAGCCGAAGGCAGGGGGCCACAGATACGCAGTATTTT. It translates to CASRRQGATDTQYF.

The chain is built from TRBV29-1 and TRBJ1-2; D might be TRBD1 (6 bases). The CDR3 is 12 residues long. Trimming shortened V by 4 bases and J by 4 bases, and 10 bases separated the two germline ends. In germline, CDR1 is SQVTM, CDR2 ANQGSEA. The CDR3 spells CSVGGQPYGYTF. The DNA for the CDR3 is TGCAGCGTTGGGGGGCAGCCCTATGGCTACACCTTC.